What follows are 8 T cell receptor beta chains derived from one specimen sequenced in a study of blood T cell repertoires in COVID-19. Repertoires were generated with immunoSEQ multiplex PCR, while TCRdb's copy carries only in-frame clones and drops some. The table has around 80,000 clones, 65% to 85% seen once; the top ten hold 15% to 17%. Sequencing was performed on peripheral blood. Receptor source: a woman older than 75 with acute or convalescent COVID-19.

The chain recombines TRBV6-2 or TRBV6-3 with TRBJ2-3; D possibly corresponds to TRBD2 (6 bases). The V and J ends lost 6 bases and 3 bases respectively, with 16 bases between them. Germline V gene lookup returns CDR1 MNHEY and CDR2 SVGEGT. This CDR3 has 15 residues. The CDR3 DNA follows: TGTGCCAGCAGCCCTGTCGGGGGTAGAACAGATACGCAGTATTTT. Translating it yields CASSPVGGRTDTQYF.

The V gene is TRBV7-2, the J gene TRBJ1-3; 8 nucleotides agree with TRBD1. Looked up from germline, CDR1 is SGHTA and CDR2 is FQGNSA. J gave up 4 bases and V 3 bases, and 5 bases lay outside the gene matches. The CDR3 has 15 residues. The CDR3 spells CASSLTGDTGNTIYF. DNA of the CDR3: TGTGCCAGCAGCTTGACAGGGGATACCGGAAACACCATATATTTT. Drawing the rest from reference TRBV7-2 and TRBJ1-3, the complete variable domain is GAGVSQSPSNKVTEKGKDVELRCDPISGHTALYWYRQSLGQGLEFLIYFQGNSAPDKSGLPSDRFSAERTGGSVSTLTIQRTQQEDSAVYLCASSLTGDTGNTIYFGEGSWLTVV.

CDR3 protein: CASSLATEAFF. The CDR3 bases are TGTGCCAGCAGCTTGGCGACTGAAGCTTTCTTT. This chain links TRBV5-6 with TRBJ1-1, with unresolved D. Trimming left V 0 bases short and J 5 bases short, with 2 bases between. CDR1 SGHDT and CDR2 YYEEEE come from the germline V gene. CDR3 size: 11 residues.

The V gene is TRBV2, the J gene TRBJ2-6; D remains unclear. Germline V gene sequence: CDR1 SNHLY, CDR2 FYNNEI. This CDR3 region has 18 residues. With 8 bases removed from V and 0 bases from J, the gap between germline ends came to 20 bases. The CDR3 is CASGQGSRFSSGANVLTF. In DNA, the CDR3 is TGTGCCAGCGGTCAAGGTTCACGATTCAGCTCTGGGGCCAACGTCCTGACTTTC. Supplemented by reference TRBV2 and TRBJ2-6, the full variable domain reads EPEVTQTPSHQVTQMGQEVILRCVPISNHLYFYWYRQILGQKVEFLVSFYNNEISEKSEIFDDQFSVERPDGSNFTLKIRSTKLEDSAMYFCASGQGSRFSSGANVLTFGAGSRLTVL.

V usage is TRBV6-5 and J usage is TRBJ1-1; maybe TRBD1 (5 bases). CDR3 length equals 11 residues. CDR1 and CDR2 (germline): MNHEY, SVGAGI. With 4 bases removed from V and 11 bases from J, the gap between germline ends came to 11 bases. CDR3 sequence: CASSSGTVAFF. The CDR3 nucleotides read TGTGCCAGCAGTTCCGGGACTGTTGCTTTCTTT.

The rearrangement links TRBV21-1 to TRBJ2-3; TRBD1, the table's D call, lacks a check against the DNA. TRBV21-1 is a pseudogene locus. CDR3 length: 18 residues. CDR3 nucleotide sequence: TGTGCCAGCAGCAAAGATCTCGACAGCCCCCATTGCACAGATACGCAGTATTTT. This translates into CASSKDLDSPHCTDTQYF.

In this sample, this clone turned up a few times. This rearrangement joins TRBV5-6 to TRBJ1-6, with D unclear. V was shortened by 3 bases and J by 7 bases, with 11 bases between the two germline ends. Germline CDR1 is SGHDT and CDR2 is YYEEEE. This CDR3 has 14 residues. Here the CDR3 reads CASSSFSGNSPLHF. The CDR3 coding sequence is TGTGCCAGCAGCTCCTTTTCGGGGAATTCACCCCTCCACTTT. Combining the CDR3 with reference TRBV5-6 and TRBJ1-6 gives the whole variable domain DAGVTQSPTHLIKTRGQQVTLRCSPKSGHDTVSWYQQALGQGPQFIFQYYEEEERQRGNFPDRFSGHQFPNYSSELNVNALLLGDSALYLCASSSFSGNSPLHFGNGTRLTVT.

The chain's CDR3 is CASQPQRGNRGPNSPLHF. The CDR3 nucleotides read TGTGCCAGCCAACCCCAGAGAGGGAACAGGGGCCCTAATTCACCCCTCCACTTT. The chain combines TRBV27 with TRBJ1-6, with TRBD1 identical over 7 bases. This CDR3 spans 18 amino acids. The germline V gene has CDR1 MNHEY and CDR2 SMNVEV (reference sequence). The V segment lost 8 bases and the J segment 6 bases; nucleotides outside the gene matches: 19.